This T cell receptor beta chain was observed in a study of T-cell reconstitution after alpha-beta-depleted transplantation in children. The CDR3 has 14 residues. V was trimmed by 4 bases and J by 6 bases, leaving 13 bases between them. Germline V lookup: CDR1 LNHDA, CDR2 SQIVND (reference sequence). This clonotype has a count of ten or more. It was with unique molecular identifiers that the TCRbeta library was prepared. TCRdb re-analysed the PCR reads in MiXCR, keeping a single row per CDR3 protein. The sample lists roughly 200,000 distinct CDR3 sequences, around 10% occurring once. The sequence was collected from a human donor who donated a stem cell graft to a child with acute lymphoblastic leukemia. V is TRBV19 and J is TRBJ2-4; possibly TRBD1 for D (7 bases). Sequenced here: PBMCs from the stem cell graft donor, sampled from the stem cell graft. The CDR3 nucleotides are TGTGCCAGTAGTAATCCGGGGGACAGAAACATTCAGTACTTC. Its translation is CASSNPGDRNIQYF.